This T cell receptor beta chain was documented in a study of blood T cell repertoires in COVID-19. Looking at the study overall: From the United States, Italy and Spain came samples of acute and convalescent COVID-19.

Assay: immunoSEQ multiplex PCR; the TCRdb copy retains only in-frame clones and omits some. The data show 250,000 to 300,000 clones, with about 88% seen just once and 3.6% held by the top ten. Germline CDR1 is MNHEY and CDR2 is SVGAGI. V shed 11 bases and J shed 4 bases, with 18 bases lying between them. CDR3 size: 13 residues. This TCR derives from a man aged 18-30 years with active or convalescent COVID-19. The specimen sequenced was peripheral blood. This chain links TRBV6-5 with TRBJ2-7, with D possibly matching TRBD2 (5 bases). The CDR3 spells CASGAGERYEQYF. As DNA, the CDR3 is TGTGCCTCCGGAGCAGGAGAGCGGTACGAGCAGTACTTC.